This T cell receptor beta chain is drawn from a study of OX40 agonist ivuxolimab in advanced cancers. This CDR3 has 14 residues. Germline V gene lookup returns CDR1 SGHVS and CDR2 FNYEAQ. The V and J ends lost 3 bases and 8 bases respectively, with 14 bases between them. TCRdb's copy holds only in-frame clones and misses some; the assay was immunoSEQ multiplex PCR. The sample yields roughly 80,000 clones, about 92% seen once. The sample here was CD4+ or CD8+ T cells sorted from blood, taken in a trial of the OX40 agonist ivuxolimab. This TCR was sampled from an adult with an advanced solid tumor such as melanoma, head and neck, liver or kidney cancer. This chain joins TRBV7-6 and TRBJ2-1; D is perhaps TRBD2 (5 bases). Here the CDR3 reads CASSLKLGRDEQFF. The CDR3 nucleotides read TGTGCCAGCAGCTTGAAATTAGGGCGGGATGAGCAGTTCTTC.